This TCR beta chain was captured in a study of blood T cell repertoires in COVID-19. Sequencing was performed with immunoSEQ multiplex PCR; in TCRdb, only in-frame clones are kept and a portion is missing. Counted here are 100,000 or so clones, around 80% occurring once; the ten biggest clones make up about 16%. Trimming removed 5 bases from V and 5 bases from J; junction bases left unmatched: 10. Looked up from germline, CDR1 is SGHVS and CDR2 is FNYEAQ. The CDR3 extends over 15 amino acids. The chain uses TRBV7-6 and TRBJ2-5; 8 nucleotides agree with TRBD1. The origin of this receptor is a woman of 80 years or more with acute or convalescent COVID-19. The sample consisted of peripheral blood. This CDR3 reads CASSGRGRSSETQYF. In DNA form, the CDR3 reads TGTGCCAGCAGCGGCAGGGGGCGTTCTTCCGAGACCCAGTACTTC.